This T cell receptor (beta chain) was retrieved from a study of cytomegalovirus exposure and HLA in healthy donors. Whole-study context: Unique TCRs numbering approximately 80 million, obtained from HLA-typed donors, made up an early data release. Study-level points and caveats: A few chains tied to CMV proved CMV antigen-specific in vitro.

Germline-derived CDR1 and CDR2 are SGHRS and YFSETQ. Trimming cost V 3 bases and J 1 base, with 10 bases left between them. The CDR3 has 14 amino acids. Concerning this clone itself: Its cognate antigen is unknown.

It was with 60 Vbeta and 13 Jbeta primers that the PCR ran. The assay was immunoSEQ multiplex PCR, and TCRdb's table has in-frame clones only and misses some. The sample includes 200,000 to 250,000 clones, 75% seen only once; the top ten take approximately 1.7%. The TCR comes from a woman aged 30 to 39 in good health and CMV-seronegative. The V call is TRBV5-1, the J call TRBJ1-1; a weak D match, TRBD1 (6 bases). The material sequenced was PBMCs. The CDR3 loop reads CASSSMTGNTEAFF. The CDR3 nucleotides read TGCGCCAGCAGCTCCATGACAGGGAACACTGAAGCTTTCTTT.